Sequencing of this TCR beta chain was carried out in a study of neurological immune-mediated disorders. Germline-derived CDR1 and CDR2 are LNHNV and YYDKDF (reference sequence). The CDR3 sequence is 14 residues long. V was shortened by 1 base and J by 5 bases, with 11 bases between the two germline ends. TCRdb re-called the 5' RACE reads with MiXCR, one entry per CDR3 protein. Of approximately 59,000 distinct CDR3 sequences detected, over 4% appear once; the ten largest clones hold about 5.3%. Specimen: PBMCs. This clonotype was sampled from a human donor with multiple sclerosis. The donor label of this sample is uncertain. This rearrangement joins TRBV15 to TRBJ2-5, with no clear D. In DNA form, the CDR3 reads TGTGCCACCAGCAGAGGGGTTAGTGGGGAGACCCAGTACTTC. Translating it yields CATSRGVSGETQYF.